The 13 T cell receptor beta chains reported below all come from one sample, sequenced in a study of T cells in localized non-small cell lung cancer. The assay was immunoSEQ multiplex PCR, and TCRdb's table has in-frame clones only and misses some. The profile covers around 6,400 clones, with 20% to 25% appearing a single time and more than 9% taken by the ten largest. Specimen: lung tumor tissue, collected before any cancer treatment. The receptors shown here come from an older female donor with stage I lung adenocarcinoma.

The chain is built from TRBV19 and TRBJ2-2, with 10 bases aligning to TRBD1. CDR3 length: 16 amino acids. Per the germline V gene, CDR1 is LNHDA and CDR2 is SQIVND (reference sequence). Trimming took 0 bases from V and 7 from J; bases not matched to a gene: 5. Here the CDR3 reads CASSIEGQGVIGELFF. The CDR3 DNA follows: TGTGCCAGTAGTATAGAAGGACAGGGGGTAATCGGGGAGCTGTTTTTT.

This clone was seen more than once but under ten times. The genes are TRBV11-3 and TRBJ2-1, with a weak D call TRBD1 (6 bases). V was clipped by 4 bases and J by 10 bases, with 17 bases between them. The V gene's germline CDR1 is SGHNT and CDR2 YENEEA. The CDR3 length is 14 residues. For the CDR3, the DNA is TGTGCCAGCAGCTGGACAGCGGTCGGGGCCGAGCAGTTCTTC. Protein: CASSWTAVGAEQFF.

This clone is a singleton in its sample. This sequence joins TRBV19 and TRBJ2-3; D uncertain. This CDR3 is built from 15 residues. V was pared by 4 bases and J by 2 bases, with 13 bases between. Germline values: CDR1 LNHDA, CDR2 SQIVND (reference sequence). The CDR3 DNA reads TGTGCCAGTAGTAGTTTGGGCAGTTACACAGATACGCAGTATTTT. Residues: CASSSLGSYTDTQYF.

The chain recombines TRBV19 with TRBJ1-1; 7 nucleotides line up with TRBD1. The CDR3 totals 13 residues. Trimming removed 8 bases from V and 7 bases from J; junction bases left unmatched: 10. CDR1 and CDR2 from the germline V gene are LNHDA and SQIVND (reference sequence). The CDR3 coding sequence is TGTGCCAGTTTTAGACAGGGCCCAGTTGAAGCTTTCTTT. Its translation is CASFRQGPVEAFF.

This sequence joins TRBV29-1 and TRBJ2-3; the match to TRBD2 covers 14 bases. V trimming: 3 bases; J trimming: 2 bases; junction bases outside the gene matches: 10. Germline lookup yields CDR1 SQVTM and CDR2 ANQGSEA. This CDR3 spans 18 amino acids. The CDR3 sequence is CSVERRQGLAGDTDTQYF. The CDR3 DNA is TGCAGCGTTGAGAGAAGACAGGGACTAGCGGGGGACACAGATACGCAGTATTTT.

This clone was seen a few times. The chain recombines TRBV28 with TRBJ2-2, with D perhaps assigned TRBD1 or TRBD2 (5 bases each). This CDR3 is built from 15 residues. V was trimmed by 2 bases and J by 5 bases, leaving 12 bases between them. In germline, CDR1 is MDHEN, CDR2 SYDVKM. The CDR3 reads CASSLGQGGTGELFF. For the CDR3, the DNA is TGTGCCAGCAGTTTAGGGCAGGGCGGGACCGGGGAGCTGTTTTTT.

This clone ranks as medium-sized. V usage is TRBV6-8 and J usage is TRBJ2-4, with unresolved D. The CDR3 has 15 amino acids. V was trimmed by 5 bases and J by 1 base, leaving 12 bases between them. CDR1 and CDR2 (germline): MNHGY, SAAAGT. Here the CDR3 DNA reads TGTGCCAGCAGTCCCCTGATGGATGCCAAAAACATTCAGTACTTC. It encodes CASSPLMDAKNIQYF.

The DNA of the CDR3 is TGTGCCAGTATGACCCTTAAGGGGGACTATGGCTACACCTTC. Protein product: CASMTLKGDYGYTF. This chain links TRBV19 with TRBJ1-2; D might be TRBD1 (6 bases). CDR1 is LNHDA, CDR2 SQIVND, per germline (reference sequence). This CDR3 region has 14 residues. Trimming cost V 7 bases and J 3 bases, with 15 bases left between them.

This clone came up a few times. The chain has TRBV5-1 and TRBJ2-1; 7 bases line up with TRBD2. There are 15 residues in the CDR3. After removal of 4 bases from V and 3 bases from J, the junction contained 7 bases not matched to a gene. Looked up from germline, CDR1 is SGHRS and CDR2 is YFSETQ. CDR3 nucleotides: TGCGCCAGCAGCCCGGGGGTAGCGGGCTACAATGAGCAGTTCTTC. This translates into CASSPGVAGYNEQFF.

This clone came up a few times. The same CDR3 can be traced to other DNA sequences in this sample. The CDR3 DNA is TGCGCCAGCAGCCAAGATCCTCTAGCCACCTACGAGCAGTACTTC. Encoded protein: CASSQDPLATYEQYF. The J gene is TRBJ2-7, the V gene TRBV4-1; perhaps TRBD2 as D (5 bases). CDR1 and CDR2 (germline): MGHRA, YSYEKL. The CDR3 spans 15 residues. V gave up 0 bases and J gave up 2 bases, with 11 bases separating them.

By its share, this clone is medium-sized. The chain employs TRBV11-3 and TRBJ1-2, with 8 nucleotides matching TRBD1. The V gene's germline CDR1 is SGHNT and CDR2 YENEEA. V was pared by 1 base and J by 5 bases, with 6 bases of the junction left unmatched. The CDR3 covers 15 residues. The CDR3 loop is CASSLGQGAPYGYTF. The CDR3 coding sequence is TGTGCCAGCAGCTTAGGGCAGGGGGCTCCTTATGGCTACACCTTC.

V is TRBV29-1 and J is TRBJ2-5, with a tentative D call TRBD2 (6 bases). V was cut by 3 bases and J by 5 bases, with 10 bases left in between. The CDR3 spans 12 residues. The germline V gene encodes CDR1 SQVTM and CDR2 ANQGSEA. This CDR3 is CSVDAGGETQYF. The CDR3 region has the DNA TGCAGCGTTGATGCAGGAGGGGAGACCCAGTACTTC.

This clone occurred a few times. V usage is TRBV28 and J usage is TRBJ1-2, with a weak D call TRBD1 (6 bases). The CDR3 totals 15 residues. The V end lost 6 bases, the J end lost 8 bases, and 22 bases lay between the germline ends. Germline CDR1 is MDHEN and CDR2 is SYDVKM. The CDR3 DNA reads TGTGCCAGCAGGGAACAGGGAAAAGGCGGAAAGGGCTACACCTTC. Residues: CASREQGKGGKGYTF.